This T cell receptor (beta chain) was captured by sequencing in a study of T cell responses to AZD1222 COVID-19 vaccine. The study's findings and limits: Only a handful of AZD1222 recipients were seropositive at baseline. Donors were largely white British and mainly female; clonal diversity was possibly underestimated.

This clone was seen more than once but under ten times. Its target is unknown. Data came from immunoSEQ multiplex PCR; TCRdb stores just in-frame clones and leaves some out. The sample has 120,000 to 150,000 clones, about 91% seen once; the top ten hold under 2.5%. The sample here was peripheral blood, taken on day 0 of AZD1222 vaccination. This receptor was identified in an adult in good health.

The CDR3 reads CASSLYGVPTTEAFF. CDR3 in DNA: TGTGCCAGCTCACTTTATGGGGTCCCTACCACTGAAGCTTTCTTT. The rearrangement links TRBV18 to TRBJ1-1; no firm D call. V gave up 4 bases and J gave up 4 bases, with 16 bases separating them. CDR3 length equals 15 residues. Germline V gene sequence: CDR1 KGHSH, CDR2 LQKENI. Full variable domain (remainder filled in from reference TRBV18 and TRBJ1-1): NAGVMQNPRHLVRRRGQEARLRCSPMKGHSHVYWYRQLPEEGLKFMVYLQKENIIDESGMPKERFSAEFPKEGPSILRIQQVVRGDSAAYFCASSLYGVPTTEAFFGQGTRLTVV.